This TCR beta chain was sequenced in a study of CD8+ T cells in alopecia areata. Background on the study: Oral tofacitinib, 5 to 10 mg twice daily, was given in an open-label trial. General study findings and limits: Scalp lesions, especially in alopecia totalis/universalis, had higher clonality than normal scalp. Scalp clonality decreased significantly with tofacitinib, and so did expanded CD8+ clones among the top 100.

This clone has a handful of counts. What it recognizes is unknown. Noted treatment: oral pan-JAK inhibitor, 5-10 mg twice daily. PBMCs provided sorted CD4+ and CD8+ T cells. V was clipped by 5 bases and J by 1 base; unmatched bases: 3. The length of the CDR3 is 14 residues. Germline V gene data show CDR1 as SGHVS and CDR2 as FNYEAQ. Sequencing used cDNA as its template, made by extracting RNA and reverse transcribing it. Sequencing was performed with immunoSEQ multiplex PCR; in TCRdb, only in-frame clones are kept and a portion is missing. This sample has 150,000 to 200,000 clones, with about three fifths found just once.

The clonotype comes from a human donor with alopecia areata. The chain has TRBV7-6 and TRBJ2-5; 8 bases are shared with TRBD2. The sample in question was CD4+ T cells sorted from blood, obtained between weeks 49 and 50, from a patient treated with tofacitinib. In DNA, the CDR3 is TGTGCCAGCAGCCCGGGGGGGGGCCAAGAGACCCAGTACTTC. Translated, it gives CASSPGGGQETQYF.